This TCR beta chain is from a study of PD-1 blockade in classical Hodgkin lymphoma. Time point described: cycle 4 day 1 (C4D1), after less than 7 weeks of nivolumab. There was relapse after autologous stem cell transplantation in every patient, and there was variation in brentuximab vedotin exposure. Data came from immunoSEQ multiplex PCR; TCRdb stores just in-frame clones and leaves some out. The sample holds about 18,000 clones, approximately 83% seen once. A single count supports this clone. The V and J ends lost 3 bases and 8 bases respectively, with 22 bases between them. Germline V gene lookup returns CDR1 MGHRA and CDR2 YSYEKL. CDR3 size: 16 residues.

Sequencing was performed on peripheral blood mononuclear cells (PBMCs), taken before the fourth cycle of nivolumab. The gene calls are TRBV4-1 and TRBJ1-2; D might be TRBD1 (5 bases). This TCR derives from a human donor with classical Hodgkin lymphoma. The CDR3 is CASSHSSPGQREGYTF. The CDR3 DNA follows: TGCGCCAGCAGCCATAGTTCTCCGGGGCAGCGTGAGGGCTACACCTTC.